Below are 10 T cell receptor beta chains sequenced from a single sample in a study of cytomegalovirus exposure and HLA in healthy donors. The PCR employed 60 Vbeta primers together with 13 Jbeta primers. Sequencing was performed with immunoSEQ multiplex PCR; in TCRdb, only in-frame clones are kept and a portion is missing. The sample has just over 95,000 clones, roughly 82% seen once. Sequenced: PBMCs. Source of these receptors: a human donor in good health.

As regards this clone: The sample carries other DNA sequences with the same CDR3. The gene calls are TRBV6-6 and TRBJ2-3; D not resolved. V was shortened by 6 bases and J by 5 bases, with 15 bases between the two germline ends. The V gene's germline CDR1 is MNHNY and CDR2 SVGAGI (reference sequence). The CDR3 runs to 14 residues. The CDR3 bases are TGTGCCAGCAGCTACGCAAGCCGAGGAGATACGCAGTATTTT. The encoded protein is CASSYASRGDTQYF.

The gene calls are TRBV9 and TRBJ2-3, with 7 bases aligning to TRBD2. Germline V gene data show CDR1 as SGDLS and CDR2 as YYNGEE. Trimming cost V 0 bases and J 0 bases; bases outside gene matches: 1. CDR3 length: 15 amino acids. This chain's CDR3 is CASSVEAGSTDTQYF. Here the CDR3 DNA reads TGTGCCAGCAGCGTAGAAGCGGGGAGCACAGATACGCAGTATTTT.

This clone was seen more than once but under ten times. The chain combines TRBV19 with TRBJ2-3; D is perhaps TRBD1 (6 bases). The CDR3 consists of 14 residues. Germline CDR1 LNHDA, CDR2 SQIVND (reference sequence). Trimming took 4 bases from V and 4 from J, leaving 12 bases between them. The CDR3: CASSRTVISDTQYF. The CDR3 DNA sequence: TGTGCCAGTAGTAGGACAGTAATCTCAGATACGCAGTATTTT.

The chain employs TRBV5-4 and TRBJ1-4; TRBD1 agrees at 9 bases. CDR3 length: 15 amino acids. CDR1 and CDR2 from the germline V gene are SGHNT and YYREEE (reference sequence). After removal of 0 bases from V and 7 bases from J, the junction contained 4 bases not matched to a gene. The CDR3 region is CASSLGTTGGEKLFF. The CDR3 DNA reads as TGTGCCAGCAGCTTGGGAACGACAGGGGGTGAAAAACTGTTTTTT.

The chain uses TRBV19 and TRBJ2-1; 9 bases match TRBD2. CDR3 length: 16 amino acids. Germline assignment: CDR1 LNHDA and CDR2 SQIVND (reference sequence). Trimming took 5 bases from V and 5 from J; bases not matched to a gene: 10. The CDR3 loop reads CASSLNGRGGHNEQFF. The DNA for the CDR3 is TGTGCCAGTAGTCTGAACGGGCGGGGGGGCCACAATGAGCAGTTCTTC. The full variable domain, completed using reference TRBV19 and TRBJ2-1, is DGGITQSPKYLFRKEGQNVTLSCEQNLNHDAMYWYRQDPGQGLRLIYYSQIVNDFQKGDIAEGYSVSREKKESFPLTVTSAQKNPTAFYLCASSLNGRGGHNEQFFGPGTRLTVL.

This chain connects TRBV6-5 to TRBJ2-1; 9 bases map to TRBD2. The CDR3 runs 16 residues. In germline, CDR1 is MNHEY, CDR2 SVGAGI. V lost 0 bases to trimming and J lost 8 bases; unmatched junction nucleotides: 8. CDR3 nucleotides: TGTGCCAGCAGTTACTCGGGGACTAGCTTTCCCCATGAGCAGTTCTTC. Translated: CASSYSGTSFPHEQFF.

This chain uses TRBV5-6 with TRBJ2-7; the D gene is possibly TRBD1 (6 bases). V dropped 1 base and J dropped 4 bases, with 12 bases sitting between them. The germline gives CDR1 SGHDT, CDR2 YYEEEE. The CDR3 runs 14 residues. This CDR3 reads CASSLWPGAYEQYF. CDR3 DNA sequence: TGTGCCAGCAGCTTGTGGCCAGGGGCTTACGAGCAGTACTTC.

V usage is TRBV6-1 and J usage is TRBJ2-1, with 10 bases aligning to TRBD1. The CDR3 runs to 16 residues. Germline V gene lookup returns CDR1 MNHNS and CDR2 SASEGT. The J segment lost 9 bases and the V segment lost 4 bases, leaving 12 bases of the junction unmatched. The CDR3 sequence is CASSGLDRGPLSEQFF. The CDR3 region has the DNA TGTGCCAGCAGTGGACTCGACAGGGGGCCTCTTAGTGAGCAGTTCTTC.

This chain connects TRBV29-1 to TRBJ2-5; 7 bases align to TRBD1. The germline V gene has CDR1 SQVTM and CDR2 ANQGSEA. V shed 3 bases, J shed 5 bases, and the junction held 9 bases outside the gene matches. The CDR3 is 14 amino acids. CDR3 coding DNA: TGCAGCGTTGAGGACAGGCTTGAATGGGAGACCCAGTACTTC. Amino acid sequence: CSVEDRLEWETQYF. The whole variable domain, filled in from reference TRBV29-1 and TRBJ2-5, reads SAVISQKPSRDICQRGTSLTIQCQVDSQVTMMFWYRQQPGQSLTLIATANQGSEATYESGFVIDKFPISRPNLTFSTLTVSNMSPEDSSIYLCSVEDRLEWETQYFGPGTRLLVL.

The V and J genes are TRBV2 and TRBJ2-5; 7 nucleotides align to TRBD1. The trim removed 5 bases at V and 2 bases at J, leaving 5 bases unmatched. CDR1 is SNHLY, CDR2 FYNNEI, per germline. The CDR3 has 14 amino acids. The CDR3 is CASSSPGQQETQYF. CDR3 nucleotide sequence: TGTGCCAGCAGTTCCCCGGGACAGCAAGAGACCCAGTACTTC.